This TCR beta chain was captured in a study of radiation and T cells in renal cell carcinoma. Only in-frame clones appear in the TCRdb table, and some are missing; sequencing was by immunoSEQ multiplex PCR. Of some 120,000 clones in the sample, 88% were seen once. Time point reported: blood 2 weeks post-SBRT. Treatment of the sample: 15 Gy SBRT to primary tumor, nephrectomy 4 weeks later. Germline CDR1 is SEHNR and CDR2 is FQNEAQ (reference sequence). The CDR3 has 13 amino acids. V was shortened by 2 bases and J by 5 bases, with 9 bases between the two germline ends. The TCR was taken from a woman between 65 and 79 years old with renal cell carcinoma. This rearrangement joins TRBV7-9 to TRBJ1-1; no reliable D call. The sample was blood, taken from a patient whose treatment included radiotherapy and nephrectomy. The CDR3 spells CASSLIGETEAFF. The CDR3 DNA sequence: TGTGCCAGCAGCTTAATCGGGGAAACTGAAGCTTTCTTT.